The 8 T cell receptor beta chains below all came from one sample that was sequenced in a study of blood T cell repertoires in COVID-19. Assay used: immunoSEQ multiplex PCR; TCRdb lists only in-frame clones, some missing. The table has about 180,000 clones, 86% seen once; the top ten hold roughly 9.1%. Sample: PBMCs or T cells enriched from blood (not recorded which). These receptors originate from a woman aged 30 to 39 who had recovered from COVID-19.

CDR3 in amino acids: CASSLGTGNSPLHF. The CDR3 DNA follows: TGTGCCAGCAGCTTGGGAACAGGGAATTCACCCCTCCACTTT. V gene TRBV5-6 combines with J gene TRBJ1-6, with D perhaps matching TRBD1 (6 bases). V was clipped by 0 bases and J by 7 bases, with 8 bases between them. CDR1 and CDR2 from the germline V gene are SGHDT and YYEEEE. This CDR3 has 14 amino acids.

The rearrangement uses TRBV28 and TRBJ1-5; no clear D. The CDR3 loop spans 14 amino acids. V lost 7 bases to trimming and J lost 0 bases, with 10 bases between them. Germline CDR1 and CDR2: MDHEN and SYDVKM. The CDR3 coding sequence is TGTGCCAGCACGGGAGGCAATAGCAATCAGCCCCAGCATTTT. This translates into CASTGGNSNQPQHF.

The rearrangement links TRBV12-3 or TRBV12-4 to TRBJ1-3; D remains ambiguous. The CDR3 runs to 12 residues. Deletions cut 6 bases from V and 3 bases from J, with 6 bases between. The CDR3 here is CASSDIGNTIYF. In DNA, the CDR3 is TGTGCCAGCAGCGACATTGGAAACACCATATATTTT.

The V call is TRBV9, the J call TRBJ2-1; D is undetermined. Germline loops: CDR1 SGDLS, CDR2 YYNGEE. Between the trimmed V and J ends, which lost 4 bases and 0 bases, there was a span of 11 bases. CDR3 size: 15 residues. The CDR3 loop is CASSQRPLSYNEQFF. The CDR3 coding sequence is TGTGCCAGCAGCCAGAGGCCTCTCTCCTACAATGAGCAGTTCTTC.

The V call is TRBV7-2, the J call TRBJ2-1, with 7 bases matching TRBD2. Looked up from germline, CDR1 is SGHTA and CDR2 is FQGNSA. The CDR3 runs 18 residues. With V trimmed by 1 base and J by 2 bases, 11 bases remained unmatched. The DNA for the CDR3 is TGTGCCAGCAGCTTAGGGCCGGCGGGAGAGACCACCTACAATGAGCAGTTCTTC. Translated, it gives CASSLGPAGETTYNEQFF.

V gene TRBV3-1 (or the pseudogene TRBV3-2) combines with J gene TRBJ2-3; 12 bases match TRBD1. Germline CDR1 LGHDT, CDR2 YNNKEL (reference sequence). V gave up 2 bases and J gave up 3 bases; unmatched junction bases: 6. The CDR3 consists of 17 residues. The CDR3 spells CASSQLGTGGRTDTQYF. The CDR3 region has the DNA TGTGCCAGCAGCCAATTGGGGACAGGGGGCCGGACAGATACGCAGTATTTT.

The genes are TRBV4-2 and TRBJ2-2; 7 nucleotides match TRBD1. Germline-derived CDR1 and CDR2 are LGHNA and YNFKEQ. J lost 0 bases, V lost 5 bases, and 9 bases had no gene match. CDR3 length equals 17 residues. This CDR3 is CASSWDRATSNTGELFF. DNA of the CDR3: TGTGCCAGCAGCTGGGACAGAGCTACATCGAACACCGGGGAGCTGTTTTTT.

The rearrangement joins TRBV4-1 to TRBJ2-2; 10 nucleotides align to TRBD2. From germline, CDR1 is MGHRA and CDR2 YSYEKL. CDR3 length equals 18 residues. The junction had 9 bases not matched to a gene; V was cut back by 4 bases and J by 1 base. CDR3 coding DNA: TGCGCCAGCAGCCCATGGCCCCGGACTAGCGGGAACACCGGGGAGCTGTTTTTT. Translating gives CASSPWPRTSGNTGELFF.